What follows are 15 T cell receptor beta chains derived from one specimen sequenced in a study of CD8+ T cells in alopecia areata. Sample treatment: oral pan-JAK inhibitor, 5-10 mg twice daily. RNA was isolated and reverse transcribed to cDNA, the sequencing template. The assay was immunoSEQ multiplex PCR, and TCRdb's table has in-frame clones only and misses some. The sample carries roughly 200,000 clones, roughly 64% recorded once. Sequences were derived from CD8+ T cells sorted from blood, sampled at week 24, from a patient treated with tofacitinib. These receptors all stem from a human donor with alopecia areata.

V gene TRBV13 combines with J gene TRBJ2-7, with no clear D. The V gene's germline CDR1 is PRHDT and CDR2 FYEKMQ (reference sequence). Trimming stripped 0 bases from V and 6 bases from J, with 9 bases between. This CDR3 spans 13 amino acids. The CDR3 protein is CASSLGGLGEQYF. The CDR3 coding sequence is TGTGCCAGCAGCTTAGGAGGTTTGGGCGAGCAGTACTTC.

The chain recombines TRBV20-1 with TRBJ2-3; TRBD2 matches at 9 bases. The CDR3 has 11 amino acids. Germline CDR1 DFQATT, CDR2 SNEGSKA (reference sequence). Here the CDR3 reads CKLAGPDTQYF. The CDR3 DNA follows: TGCAAACTAGCGGGCCCAGATACGCAGTATTTT.

The chain has TRBV27 and TRBJ2-7; D possibly uses TRBD1 or TRBD2 (5 bases each). CDR3 length equals 16 residues. Germline-derived CDR1 and CDR2 are MNHEY and SMNVEV (reference sequence). The ends were cut back, 4 bases at V and 6 bases at J, with 22 bases in the middle. CDR3 coding DNA: TGTGCCAGCAGTTCCGGCAGACCGGGACGCTTGGGCGAGCAGTACTTC. Protein sequence: CASSSGRPGRLGEQYF.

Ten or more counts support this clone. This chain connects TRBV5-5 to TRBJ1-1, with a weak D call TRBD1 (6 bases). CDR3 length equals 14 residues. The germline V gene encodes CDR1 SGHKS and CDR2 YYEKEE (reference sequence). Trimming took off 5 bases at V and 4 bases at J, with 15 bases between the two ends. The DNA for the CDR3 is TGTGCCAGCAGGAACAGGGTGGGAGGCACTGAAGCTTTCTTT. Translation: CASRNRVGGTEAFF.

The chain recombines TRBV4-1 with TRBJ2-4; D may correspond to TRBD1 or TRBD2 (5 bases each). V gave up 3 bases and J gave up 2 bases, with 17 bases separating them. Germline CDR1 reads MGHRA; CDR2 reads YSYEKL. The CDR3 spans 17 residues. In DNA form, the CDR3 reads TGCGCCAGCAGCCAGTATGAGGAACGGGGACCCAAAAACATTCAGTACTTC. Translating gives CASSQYEERGPKNIQYF.

In its sample, this clone was seen a few times. The CDR3 reads CASSEDSYNEQFF. The DNA of the CDR3 is TGCGCCAGCAGCGAGGACTCCTACAATGAGCAGTTCTTC. The V gene is TRBV5-1, the J gene TRBJ2-1; D is undetermined. The CDR3 has 13 residues. V was clipped by 4 bases and J by 0 bases, with 5 bases between them. In germline, CDR1 is SGHRS, CDR2 YFSETQ.

This clone appeared a single time. The chain carries TRBV30 and TRBJ1-1; D may be TRBD1 (5 bases). The V gene lost 0 bases and the J gene lost 4 bases, with 9 bases spanning the gap. Germline CDR1 reads GTSNPN; CDR2 reads SVGIG (reference sequence). The length of the CDR3 is 13 residues. Here the CDR3 DNA reads TGTGCCTGGAGTGTTGGGGGACGCACTGAAGCTTTCTTT. This codes for CAWSVGGRTEAFF. Using reference TRBV30 and TRBJ1-1 for the parts outside the CDR3, the full variable domain is SQTIHQWPATLVQPVGSPLSLECTVEGTSNPNLYWYRQAAGRGLQLLFYSVGIGQISSEVPQNLSASRPQDRQFILSSKKLLLSDSGFYLCAWSVGGRTEAFFGQGTRLTVV.

This chain links TRBV29-1 with TRBJ1-1, with D hard to call. CDR3 size: 11 residues. Germline CDR1 and CDR2: SQVTM and ANQGSEA. Trimming left V 4 bases short and J 3 bases short, with 6 bases between. The CDR3 region has the DNA TGCAGCGTTGGGACGTACACTGAAGCTTTCTTT. It translates to CSVGTYTEAFF.

The chain recombines TRBV5-1 with TRBJ2-7; D may be TRBD2 (6 bases). This CDR3 is built from 15 residues. Trimming took off 4 bases at V and 3 bases at J, with 17 bases between the two ends. The germline V gene has CDR1 SGHRS and CDR2 YFSETQ. In DNA, the CDR3 is TGCGCCAGCAGCCCGGGACTTCGGGTAGGCTACGAGCAGTACTTC. This encodes CASSPGLRVGYEQYF.

The chain has TRBV27 and TRBJ2-3; D remains unclear. Germline loops: CDR1 MNHEY, CDR2 SMNVEV (reference sequence). This CDR3 is built from 12 residues. V was cut by 4 bases and J by 5 bases, with 7 bases left in between. Written as DNA, the CDR3 is TGTGCCAGCAGTTCCAGGATAGATACGCAGTATTTT. Translated, it gives CASSSRIDTQYF.

This clone came up a few times. The rearrangement uses TRBV6-6 and TRBJ1-2, with a possible D match to TRBD1 (5 bases). The CDR3 consists of 13 residues. CDR1 and CDR2 from the germline V gene are MNHNY and SVGAGI (reference sequence). V lost 2 bases to trimming and J lost 6 bases, with 10 bases between them. Here the CDR3 reads CASSYPGGDGYTF. The CDR3 nucleotides read TGTGCCAGCAGTTACCCGGGAGGGGATGGCTACACCTTC.

A few counts support this clone. The chain is built from TRBV29-1 and TRBJ1-1; 7 bases fit TRBD1. This CDR3 has 11 residues. The trim removed 5 bases at V and 8 bases at J, leaving 5 bases unmatched. Germline V CDR1 and CDR2: SQVTM, ANQGSEA. The CDR3 is CSVQDRPEAFF. For the CDR3, the DNA is TGCAGCGTTCAGGACAGGCCGGAAGCTTTCTTT.

This clone was seen only a few times. The gene calls are TRBV5-6 and TRBJ2-1; D remains ambiguous. This CDR3 has 13 residues. CDR1 is SGHDT, CDR2 YYEEEE, per germline. V lost 0 bases, J lost 9 bases, and 10 bases lay in between. In nucleotides, the CDR3 is TGTGCCAGCAGCTTGGGGGCCCCCAGTGAGCAGTTCTTC. Amino acid sequence: CASSLGAPSEQFF.

The chain employs TRBV5-1 and TRBJ2-2, with D hard to call. V was pared by 2 bases and J by 0 bases, with 14 bases between. The germline CDR1 and CDR2 sequences are SGHRS and YFSETQ. The CDR3 is made up of 17 amino acids. The CDR3 DNA is TGCGCCAGCAGCTTTCAAGGTGTGGGCCCGAACACCGGGGAGCTGTTTTTT. Protein: CASSFQGVGPNTGELFF.

The V call is TRBV30, the J call TRBJ1-3, with TRBD1 matching 7 bases. The germline gives CDR1 GTSNPN, CDR2 SVGIG (reference sequence). This CDR3 comprises 14 residues. V dropped 8 bases and J dropped 7; count of bases not matched to a gene: 14. Here the CDR3 reads CAGGTEGLRNTIYF. For the CDR3, the DNA is TGTGCCGGGGGGACAGAGGGGTTGAGGAACACCATATATTTT.